These T cell receptor beta chains were read from a single sample in a study of blood T cell repertoires in COVID-19. Sequencing used immunoSEQ multiplex PCR; TCRdb keeps in-frame clones, though not all of them. The sample contains about 140,000 clones, roughly 84% of which appear only once. The specimen sequenced was peripheral blood. These receptors originate from a woman aged 55-69 years with acute or convalescent COVID-19. The CDR3 runs from the conserved cysteine through the conserved F or W. The D gene is left open where the match is weak. Some rows have no size entry. The others give once, few or many, or a class for an expanded clone.

CDR3: CASSLSGGSYEQYF; DNA: TGTGCCAGCAGCCTAAGCGGGGGATCCTACGAGCAGTACTTC; D: TRBD2; size: NA; J: TRBJ2-7; V: TRBV7-9
CDR3: CASSQATDSYLNTEAFF; DNA: TGTGCCAGCAGCCAAGCCACCGACAGCTATCTGAACACTGAAGCTTTCTTT; D: NA; size: NA; J: TRBJ1-1; V: TRBV3-1/TRBV3-2
CDR3: CASSLDFRDTEAFF; DNA: TGTGCCAGCAGCTTAGACTTCAGGGACACTGAAGCTTTCTTT; D: NA; size: NA; J: TRBJ1-1; V: TRBV7-9
CDR3: CASSRKTGANQPQHF; DNA: TGTGCCAGCAGTCGGAAAACAGGGGCCAATCAGCCCCAGCATTTT; D: TRBD1; size: once; J: TRBJ1-5; V: TRBV6-2/TRBV6-3
CDR3: CASSYGLAENEQFF; DNA: TGTGCCAGCAGCTATGGACTAGCGGAGAATGAGCAGTTCTTC; D: TRBD2; size: NA; J: TRBJ2-1; V: TRBV14
CDR3: CASSLAIGGNMNYGYTF; DNA: TGCGCCAGCAGCTTGGCTATCGGGGGAAATATGAACTATGGCTACACCTTC; D: NA; size: NA; J: TRBJ1-2; V: TRBV5-1
CDR3: CASSEQTGQPQHF; DNA: TGTGCCAGTAGCGAGCAAACCGGTCAGCCCCAGCATTTT; D: NA; size: NA; J: TRBJ1-5; V: TRBV19
CDR3: CASSQATGDVYGYTF; DNA: TGCGCCAGCAGCCAAGCCACAGGGGACGTCTATGGCTACACCTTC; D: TRBD1; size: NA; J: TRBJ1-2; V: TRBV4-1
CDR3: CASSLGLHYNEQFF; DNA: TGTGCCAGCAGTTTAGGGCTACACTACAATGAGCAGTTCTTC; D: NA; size: NA; J: TRBJ2-1; V: TRBV28
CDR3: CASSSELEQFF; DNA: TGTGCCAGCAGCTCCGAGCTTGAGCAGTTCTTC; D: NA; size: NA; J: TRBJ2-1; V: TRBV7-3
CDR3: CASSPGNRNTEAFF; DNA: TGTGCCAGCTCACCTGGCAACCGGAACACTGAAGCTTTCTTT; D: NA; size: NA; J: TRBJ1-1; V: TRBV18
CDR3: CASSTSGGTDIQYF; DNA: TGTGCCAGCAGCACGAGCGGGGGGACAGACATTCAGTACTTC; D: TRBD2; size: NA; J: TRBJ2-4; V: TRBV11-3
CDR3: CATPNSRQGLSTGELFF; DNA: TGCGCCACCCCCAATTCCCGACAGGGGTTAAGCACCGGGGAGCTGTTTTTT; D: TRBD1; size: NA; J: TRBJ2-2; V: TRBV10-2
CDR3: CASSFALSSYEQYF; DNA: TGTGCCAGCAGTTTCGCGCTGAGCTCCTACGAGCAGTACTTC; D: NA; size: NA; J: TRBJ2-7; V: TRBV27
CDR3: CASSQDPRLAGHYEQYF; DNA: TGTGCCAGCAGCCAAGATCCGCGGCTAGCGGGGCACTACGAGCAGTACTTC; D: TRBD2; size: NA; J: TRBJ2-7; V: TRBV3-1/TRBV3-2
CDR3: CSGLRGGGTGELFF; DNA: TGCAGCGGCCTACGAGGGGGGGGCACCGGGGAGCTGTTTTTT; D: NA; size: NA; J: TRBJ2-2; V: TRBV29-1
CDR3: CSVEATDQVYGYTF; DNA: TGCAGCGTTGAAGCGACAGACCAGGTCTATGGCTACACCTTC; D: NA; size: few; J: TRBJ1-2; V: TRBV29-1
CDR3: CASSLRQGATDTQYF; DNA: TGTGCCAGCTCACTTCGACAGGGGGCAACAGATACGCAGTATTTT; D: TRBD1; size: NA; J: TRBJ2-3; V: TRBV18
CDR3: CSARYYYEQYF; DNA: TGCAGTGCTAGATACTACTACGAGCAGTACTTC; D: NA; size: once; J: TRBJ2-7; V: TRBV20-1
CDR3: CASSRQGVGNQPQHF; DNA: TGTGCCAGCTCACGACAGGGAGTGGGCAATCAGCCCCAGCATTTT; D: TRBD1; size: NA; J: TRBJ1-5; V: TRBV18
CDR3: CASSREGTSSYEQYF; DNA: TGCGCCAGCAGCCGGGAGGGGACTAGCTCCTACGAGCAGTACTTC; D: TRBD2; size: NA; J: TRBJ2-7; V: TRBV5-1
CDR3: CASSLWNSRSYEQYF; DNA: TGTGCCAGCAGCTTATGGAACAGCCGCTCCTACGAGCAGTACTTC; D: NA; size: NA; J: TRBJ2-7; V: TRBV7-2
CDR3: CASSLEGLAGGQETQYF; DNA: TGCGCCAGCAGCTTGGAGGGACTAGCGGGGGGCCAAGAGACCCAGTACTTC; D: TRBD2; size: NA; J: TRBJ2-5; V: TRBV5-1
CDR3: CASSFGRTGGNNEQFF; DNA: TGTGCCAGCAGCTTCGGTAGGACAGGGGGCAACAATGAGCAGTTCTTC; D: TRBD1; size: NA; J: TRBJ2-1; V: TRBV7-2
CDR3: CASRATGGRVYEQYF; DNA: TGTGCCAGCAGGGCGACAGGGGGGAGGGTCTACGAGCAGTACTTC; D: TRBD1; size: NA; J: TRBJ2-7; V: TRBV6-5
CDR3: CASSFTGGQTGELFF; DNA: TGTGCCAGCAGCTTCACAGGGGGCCAGACCGGGGAGCTGTTTTTT; D: TRBD1; size: NA; J: TRBJ2-2; V: TRBV5-4
CDR3: CASSLEGGLPTDTQYF; DNA: TGTGCCAGCAGCTTAGAGGGGGGTCTACCCACAGATACGCAGTATTTT; D: NA; size: NA; J: TRBJ2-3; V: TRBV11-3
CDR3: CASSPLTGGHTEAFF; DNA: TGTGCCAGCAGCCCCCTGACAGGGGGCCACACTGAAGCTTTCTTT; D: TRBD1; size: NA; J: TRBJ1-1; V: TRBV7-9
CDR3: CASSDRWAYNSPLHF; DNA: TGTGCCAGCAGTGACAGGTGGGCCTATAATTCACCCCTCCACTTT; D: NA; size: NA; J: TRBJ1-6; V: TRBV2